This section outlines one TCR beta chain sequence together with its context. Its specificity is not known. The source of the sample is a study of T cell responses to AZD1222 COVID-19 vaccine. Findings and caveats of the study: Epitopes outside B.1.351 and B.1.1.7 mutated regions reportedly drew nearly half of spike TCRs. Most donors were white British and more were female, and clonal diversity was possibly underestimated.

The data were produced by immunoSEQ multiplex PCR, yet TCRdb's version contains in-frame clones alone and is incomplete. The sample gives roughly 270,000 clones, 90% to 95% of which show up once; roughly 0.5% is in the top ten. Samples with a second dose at about 4 or about 12 weeks were pooled together. The germline V and J ends were trimmed by 2 bases and 1 base, with 7 bases remaining between them. This CDR3 has 14 amino acids. CDR1 and CDR2 (germline): SGHDT, YYEEEE. The clonotype originates from an adult who received the AZD1222 COVID-19 vaccine. Sample: peripheral blood, taken 28 days after the second AZD1222 dose. The rearrangement links TRBV5-6 to TRBJ2-4, with D possibly TRBD1 on 6 matching bases. The CDR3 loop reads CASSLQGAKNIQYF. The DNA for the CDR3 is TGTGCCAGCAGCTTACAGGGCGCCAAAAACATTCAGTACTTC.